The 4 T cell receptor beta chains presented below share a single source sample, sequenced in a study of blood T cell repertoires in COVID-19. Generated by immunoSEQ multiplex PCR, the TCRdb table keeps only in-frame clones and is missing some. The table has about 200,000 clones, 88% seen once. What was sequenced was peripheral blood. These TCRs come from a man aged 35 to 55 with active or convalescent COVID-19.

This clone was counted between two and nine times. The V and J genes are TRBV12-5 and TRBJ2-7; D is undetermined. CDR1 LGHNT and CDR2 FRNRAP come from the germline V gene. The CDR3 length is 14 residues. The V and J ends lost 2 bases and 0 bases respectively, with 8 bases between them. CDR3 DNA: TGTGCTAGTGGTTTGCCATCTAGCTCCTACGAGCAGTACTTC. It is translated as CASGLPSSSYEQYF.

The rearrangement joins TRBV7-9 to TRBJ1-2; unclear D gene. CDR1 SEHNR and CDR2 FQNEAQ come from the germline V gene (reference sequence). The CDR3 has 14 residues. V shed 5 bases and J shed 4 bases, with 14 bases lying between them. The CDR3 DNA reads TGTGCCAGCAGCCCGGGGAACAGCGGCTATGGCTACACCTTC. Its translation: CASSPGNSGYGYTF.

This clone was observed once. V is TRBV9 and J is TRBJ1-3; 10 bases map to TRBD1. The CDR3 length is 15 residues. CDR1 is SGDLS, CDR2 YYNGEE, per germline. Trimming removed 4 bases from V and 7 bases from J; junction bases left unmatched: 8. The CDR3 loop is CASSRGGGQGNTIYF. CDR3 bases: TGTGCCAGCAGCAGAGGAGGGGGACAGGGGAACACCATATATTTT.

This chain uses TRBV19 with TRBJ2-1; unclear D gene. This CDR3 is 15 amino acids long. V was clipped by 3 bases and J by 1 base, with 10 bases between them. Germline CDR1 reads LNHDA; CDR2 reads SQIVND (reference sequence). The DNA for the CDR3 is TGTGCCAGTAGTATTGGTGCTAGATCCTACAATGAGCAGTTCTTC. This codes for CASSIGARSYNEQFF.